These T cell receptor beta chains were read from a single sample in a study of cytomegalovirus exposure and HLA in healthy donors. Sequencing used immunoSEQ multiplex PCR; TCRdb keeps in-frame clones, though not all of them. The sample lists roughly 120,000 clones, 79% occurring once. The sequencing input was PBMCs. The receptors stem from a man aged 30 to 39 in good health and CMV-seropositive. Each CDR3 is given with its conserved first and last residue. A D gene is named only where the DNA matches it firmly. Clone size is shown for a subset of rows, as once, few, many or a class of expanded clone.

CDR3: CASSLATSGRSGEQFF
DNA: TGCGCCAGCAGCTTGGCGACTAGCGGGAGATCAGGTGAGCAGTTCTTC
J: TRBJ2-1
V: TRBV5-1
D: TRBD2
size: -

CDR3: CASSLDLGANNEQFF
DNA: TGTGCTAGCAGCTTAGACCTTGGGGCCAACAATGAGCAGTTCTTC
J: TRBJ2-1
V: TRBV7-7
D: -
size: -

CDR3: CASSLLGDEQFF
DNA: TGTGCCAGCAGTTTATTGGGAGATGAGCAGTTCTTC
J: TRBJ2-1
V: TRBV27
D: -
size: -

CDR3: CASSLLRDRVEEQYF
DNA: TGTGCCAGTTCCCTCCTCCGGGACAGGGTGGAAGAGCAGTACTTC
J: TRBJ2-7
V: TRBV19
D: TRBD1
size: -

CDR3: CASSQPPGLEQYF
DNA: TGTGCCAGCAGCCAACCCCCGGGTCTTGAGCAGTACTTC
J: TRBJ2-7
V: TRBV4-2
D: -
size: once

CDR3: CASSQIQGVGYTF
DNA: TGCGCCAGCAGCCAAATACAGGGGGTTGGCTACACCTTC
J: TRBJ1-2
V: TRBV4-3
D: TRBD1
size: -

CDR3: CASSPDRGWGEKLFF
DNA: TGTGCCAGCAGCCCCGACAGGGGATGGGGTGAAAAACTGTTTTTT
J: TRBJ1-4
V: TRBV6-4
D: TRBD1
size: -

CDR3: CASSGTENYGYTF
DNA: TGTGCCAGCAGTGGGACAGAAAACTATGGCTACACCTTC
J: TRBJ1-2
V: TRBV2
D: -
size: few

CDR3: CASSLNPGAETQYF
DNA: TGTGCCAGCAGCTTAAACCCAGGGGCCGAGACCCAGTACTTC
J: TRBJ2-5
V: TRBV5-8
D: -
size: -

CDR3: CASSATDRSGNTIYF
DNA: TGTGCCAGCAGCGCCACCGACAGATCTGGAAACACCATATATTTT
J: TRBJ1-3
V: TRBV5-4
D: -
size: -

CDR3: CASGSTDRDPTQYF
DNA: TGTGCTAGTGGTAGCACGGACAGGGATCCGACCCAGTACTTC
J: TRBJ2-5
V: TRBV12-5
D: TRBD1
size: -

CDR3: CASSLPPTGELFF
DNA: TGTGCCAGCAGCTTACCCCCAACCGGGGAGCTGTTTTTT
J: TRBJ2-2
V: TRBV11-3
D: -
size: -

CDR3: CASSLRRLARYNEQFF
DNA: TGTGCCAGCAGCTTAAGGAGGCTAGCGCGTTACAATGAGCAGTTCTTC
J: TRBJ2-1
V: TRBV7-8
D: -
size: -

CDR3: CASSQGKAGARGYTF
DNA: TGCGCCAGCAGCCAAGGGAAGGCAGGGGCTCGTGGCTACACCTTC
J: TRBJ1-2
V: TRBV4-3
D: -
size: -

CDR3: CAIRQSGSSYNEQFF
DNA: TGTGCCATCAGGCAGAGCGGGAGCTCCTACAATGAGCAGTTCTTC
J: TRBJ2-1
V: TRBV10-3
D: TRBD2
size: -

CDR3: CASSPGGFNTDTQYF
DNA: TGTGCCAGCAGTCCGGGGGGATTCAACACAGATACGCAGTATTTT
J: TRBJ2-3
V: TRBV28
D: TRBD2
size: -

CDR3: CASSAGLAGRDTQYF
DNA: TGTGCCAGCAGCGCAGGACTAGCGGGGCGAGATACGCAGTATTTT
J: TRBJ2-3
V: TRBV9
D: TRBD2
size: -

CDR3: CASSLLAGVAGVGEQFF
DNA: TGTGCCAGCAGCTTACTCGCGGGGGTAGCGGGGGTGGGTGAGCAGTTCTTC
J: TRBJ2-1
V: TRBV7-6
D: TRBD2
size: -

CDR3: CAISGQGVHSEQYF
DNA: TGTGCCATCAGTGGACAGGGGGTTCATAGCGAGCAGTACTTC
J: TRBJ2-7
V: TRBV10-3
D: TRBD1
size: -

CDR3: CASSQEQGSRNEQFF
DNA: TGTGCCAGCAGCCAAGAACAGGGGTCTAGAAATGAGCAGTTCTTC
J: TRBJ2-1
V: TRBV4-2
D: TRBD1
size: few

CDR3: CASSQAYRTNTEAFF
DNA: TGCGCCAGCAGCCAAGCTTACAGGACGAACACTGAAGCTTTCTTT
J: TRBJ1-1
V: TRBV4-1
D: -
size: -

CDR3: CASSPRVMNTEAFF
DNA: TGTGCCAGCAGCCCGCGGGTTATGAACACTGAAGCTTTCTTT
J: TRBJ1-1
V: TRBV4-2
D: -
size: -